This TCR beta chain is drawn from a study of cytomegalovirus exposure and HLA in healthy donors. Trimming at V came to 6 bases and at J to 2 bases, leaving 7 bases not matched to a gene. The CDR3 is 15 amino acids. Germline V lookup: CDR1 GTSNPN, CDR2 SVGIG (reference sequence). About this clone: The sample has other DNA sequences that encode this CDR3 too.

PCR employed 60 Vbeta and 13 Jbeta primers. Libraries were prepared by immunoSEQ multiplex PCR; TCRdb keeps only in-frame clonotypes and omits some of them. The sample includes around 110,000 clones, around 66% of them seen just once. Specimen: PBMCs. This chain uses TRBV30 with TRBJ2-3; 11 bases line up with TRBD2. The receptor's source is a woman in her 40s in good health and CMV-seropositive. The CDR3 DNA reads as TGTGCCTGCACACTAGCGGGGGACCTCACAGATACGCAGTATTTT. Protein: CACTLAGDLTDTQYF.